A selection of T cell receptor beta chains follows, all from one sample in a study of T cell changes during pregnancy in multiple sclerosis. Produced via immunoSEQ multiplex PCR; TCRdb's table is partial and in-frame only. The sample includes just under 65,000 clones, roughly 88% of them seen just once. The sequences come from peripheral blood, collected in the second trimester of pregnancy. These receptors originate from a female donor in good health, enrolled as a control in a pregnancy study. Each CDR3 is given with its conserved first and last residue. A D gene is named only where the DNA matches it firmly. For some rows the clone size is stated as once, few or many, or as a class when expanded; others skip it.

abundance	d_gene	v_gene	j_gene	CDR3nt	CDR3aa
NA	NA	TRBV11-1	TRBJ2-7	TGTGCCAGCAGCTTAGCGGCGGGCCGCTCCTACGAGCAGTACTTC	CASSLAAGRSYEQYF
NA	TRBD1	TRBV9	TRBJ2-7	TGTGCCAGCAGCGCAGGGACAGGGGCCCGGGGCGAGCAGTACTTC	CASSAGTGARGEQYF
NA	NA	TRBV28	TRBJ2-7	TGTGCCAGCAGTTTCCGTAGTAGCTCCTACGAGCAGTACTTC	CASSFRSSSYEQYF
NA	TRBD1	TRBV6-4	TRBJ2-1	TGTGCCAGCAGTGACTCCTCGGGACAGTACAATGAGCAGTTCTTC	CASSDSSGQYNEQFF
NA	NA	TRBV27	TRBJ1-2	TGTGCCAGCTCAAACGGCTATGGCTACACCTTC	CASSNGYGYTF
NA	TRBD1	TRBV11-3	TRBJ2-7	TGTGCCAGCAGCCGGACAGGGACTTCCTACGAGCAGTACTTC	CASSRTGTSYEQYF
NA	NA	TRBV5-1	TRBJ2-1	TGCGCCAGCAGCTTGGCGCGGGGTCTTTACAACAATGAGCAGTTCTTC	CASSLARGLYNNEQFF
NA	TRBD1	TRBV2	TRBJ1-2	TGTGCCAGCAGTGGACAGGGGAACTATGGCTACACCTTC	CASSGQGNYGYTF
NA	TRBD1	TRBV5-4	TRBJ2-1	TGTGCCAGCAGCCATTCGGGGACAGGGCCGACGAATGAGCAGTTCTTC	CASSHSGTGPTNEQFF
NA	NA	TRBV7-8	TRBJ1-2	TGTGCCAGCAGCTTTCAAGAGGGCCGGGATGGCTACACCTTC	CASSFQEGRDGYTF
NA	TRBD2	TRBV5-4	TRBJ2-7	TGTGCCAGCAGCTTGGTCAGCCGCAGCGGGAACGAGCAGTACTTC	CASSLVSRSGNEQYF
NA	TRBD1	TRBV15	TRBJ2-7	TGTGCCACCAGCAGATCCCTCGGACAGGGAACCTACGAGCAGTACTTC	CATSRSLGQGTYEQYF
NA	NA	TRBV7-8	TRBJ2-1	TGTGCCAGCAGCTTTGACGGGAGCTCCTACAATGAGCAGTTCTTC	CASSFDGSSYNEQFF
NA	NA	TRBV2	TRBJ2-7	TGTGCCAGCAGAGAGGTGGGACTCACGCCCTACGAGCAGTACTTC	CASREVGLTPYEQYF
NA	NA	TRBV19	TRBJ1-2	TGTGCCAGTAGTATGAAGGCAGGGTATGGCTACACCTTC	CASSMKAGYGYTF
NA	NA	TRBV6-1	TRBJ2-7	TGTGCCAGCAAAAGCAGCGCCTACGAGCAGTACTTC	CASKSSAYEQYF
once	NA	TRBV7-6	TRBJ1-2	TGTGCCAGCAGCCCGACTCCCGCAGCCTATGGCTACACCTTC	CASSPTPAAYGYTF
once	TRBD1	TRBV6-5	TRBJ1-1	TGTGCCAGCAGTTACTCAGGGGGCGCGGCTGAAGCTTTCTTT	CASSYSGGAAEAFF
NA	NA	TRBV4-1	TRBJ2-1	TGCGCCAGCAGCCAAGATCCAGGCACACAGTGGGATGAGCAGTTCTTC	CASSQDPGTQWDEQFF
NA	NA	TRBV30	TRBJ1-5	TGTGCCTGGAGTGGGGCCTTTAGCAATCAGCCCCAGCATTTT	CAWSGAFSNQPQHF
NA	TRBD2	TRBV27	TRBJ2-4	TGTGCCAGCAGACACACCAGGTCCACGGGAGGAAACATTCAGTACTTC	CASRHTRSTGGNIQYF
NA	NA	TRBV9	TRBJ2-1	TGTGCCAGCAGCCCCCGGGGGGCGGTCTACAATGAGCAGTTCTTC	CASSPRGAVYNEQFF
NA	TRBD1	TRBV6-1	TRBJ2-3	TGTGCCAGCAGTGAACAGGGGGCGGAAGATACGCAGTATTTT	CASSEQGAEDTQYF
NA	NA	TRBV5-1	TRBJ1-2	TGCGCCAGCAGCTTGGTCAGGGACTATGGCTACACCTTC	CASSLVRDYGYTF
NA	NA	TRBV11-2	TRBJ2-7	TGTGCCAGCAGCCCGGCGGGCGAGCAGTACTTC	CASSPAGEQYF
once	NA	TRBV27	TRBJ1-1	TGTGCCAGCAGTTTCTCACAGGAGAGTGAAGCTTTCTTT	CASSFSQESEAFF
NA	NA	TRBV12-5	TRBJ1-2	TGTGCTAGTGGTTTGCCCCCTTCGGGGTCAGACTTC	CASGLPPSGSDF
NA	NA	TRBV10-3	TRBJ1-5	TGTGCCATCAGTCGTGACAGTTCTGCTCAGCCCCAGCATTTT	CAISRDSSAQPQHF
NA	TRBD1	TRBV12-5	TRBJ1-6	TGTGCTAGTGGATGGGACAGTAAAAATTCACCCCTCCACTTT	CASGWDSKNSPLHF
NA	NA	TRBV19	TRBJ2-7	TGTGCCAGTAGCAAGCCCTTCGAATCCTACGAGCAGTACTTC	CASSKPFESYEQYF
NA	NA	TRBV28	TRBJ1-2	TGTGCCAGCAGTCCAGGGGTCAGGGGCTACACCTTC	CASSPGVRGYTF
NA	NA	TRBV6-4	TRBJ2-1	TGTGCCAGCAGTGACTCGATGACGGGGGCCTACAATGAGCAGTTCTTC	CASSDSMTGAYNEQFF
NA	NA	TRBV15	TRBJ1-3	TGTGCCACCGCGAACCAAGGAAACACCATATATTTT	CATANQGNTIYF
NA	NA	TRBV7-9	TRBJ1-4	TGTGCCAGCAGCCCAGGACGAGCGGGAAGTGAAAAACTGTTTTTT	CASSPGRAGSEKLFF
NA	NA	TRBV30	TRBJ1-1	TGTGCCTGGAGTGTGGGGCAGGGGAACACTGAAGCTTTCTTT	CAWSVGQGNTEAFF
NA	NA	TRBV29-1	TRBJ2-3	TGCAGTCTCGTAGTAGCTCCAGATACGCAGTATTTT	CSLVVAPDTQYF
NA	TRBD2	TRBV19	TRBJ2-7	TGTGCCAGTAGTATCGGAGCGGGGGAGACCTACGAGCAGTACTTC	CASSIGAGETYEQYF
NA	NA	TRBV7-8	TRBJ1-1	TGTGCCAGCCACGAGGGCCACACTGAAGCTTTCTTT	CASHEGHTEAFF
NA	TRBD1	TRBV29-1	TRBJ2-1	TGCAGCGTGTCTTCGGGGACAGTTTACAATGAGCAGTTCTTC	CSVSSGTVYNEQFF
NA	NA	TRBV28	TRBJ1-5	TGTGCCAGCAGTTTATTGGGGGCTCAGCCCCAGCATTTT	CASSLLGAQPQHF
NA	NA	TRBV11-2	TRBJ2-2	TGTGCCAGCAGCTCGACCAGGAAGGCCGGGGAGCTGTTTTTT	CASSSTRKAGELFF
NA	NA	TRBV14	TRBJ2-7	TGTGCCAGCAGCCAGCGGTCTCCCTACGAGCAGTACTTC	CASSQRSPYEQYF
NA	NA	TRBV2	TRBJ1-1	TGTGCCAGCGGGAGCGGAAACACTGAAGCTTTCTTT	CASGSGNTEAFF
NA	TRBD2	TRBV6-1	TRBJ2-1	TGTGCCAGCAGTGACTATACACCGGGACTAGCGGATTTACCCGAGCAGTTCTTC	CASSDYTPGLADLPEQFF
NA	TRBD1	TRBV5-4	TRBJ1-1	TGTGCCAGCAGCCGGGGACAGGCCATGAACACTGAAGCTTTCTTT	CASSRGQAMNTEAFF
NA	NA	TRBV6-5	TRBJ2-3	TGTGCCAGCAGTTACTCGAGTCTCCAGGCGGATACGCAGTATTTT	CASSYSSLQADTQYF
NA	TRBD1	TRBV6-5	TRBJ2-7	TGTGCCACCTCCCAAACAGGGGTCGGCTACGAGCAGTACTTC	CATSQTGVGYEQYF
NA	NA	TRBV28	TRBJ2-1	TGTGCCAGCAGTTTCTCCTTCTCCTACAATGAGCAGTTCTTC	CASSFSFSYNEQFF
NA	TRBD2	TRBV4-1	TRBJ2-3	TGCGCCAGCAGCCAAGCGTACAGCGGGGGCGCAGATACGCAGTATTTT	CASSQAYSGGADTQYF
NA	NA	TRBV28	TRBJ1-4	TGTGCCAGCAGTTTTTTACAGGGCCTAAATGAAAAACTGTTTTTT	CASSFLQGLNEKLFF